Listed below are T cell receptor beta chains from one sample, sequenced in a study of metastatic and nonmetastatic thyroid tumors. Through MiXCR, TCRdb re-clonotyped the PCR reads. The profile shows about 41,000 clones, 25% to 30% of them singletons. Sequencing was carried out using blood. Receptors originate from a male donor with papillary thyroid cancer or a benign thyroid nodule (not recorded which). Some clones in this sample may be carry-over from other donors' samples. Both conserved end residues are part of each CDR3. The D gene is left open where the match is weak. Some rows have no size entry. The others give once, few or many, or a class for an expanded clone.

clone size	J gene	D gene	V gene	CDR3 DNA	CDR3 protein
many	TRBJ2-3	NA	TRBV19	TGTGCCAGTAGTATAGCTTCTAGCACAGATACGCAGTATTTT	CASSIASSTDTQYF
many	TRBJ1-2	NA	TRBV28	TGTGCCAGCAGTTCCACGGCCCCCCAGGCGAACTATGGCTACACCTTC	CASSSTAPQANYGYTF
NA	TRBJ1-3	NA	TRBV5-1	TGCGCCAGCAGCGCCTCAGGGCCCCCTGGAAACACCATATATTTT	CASSASGPPGNTIYF
many	TRBJ2-3	NA	TRBV5-1	TGCGCCAGCAATACCGGATTCGGGGGCATGGATACGCAGTATTTT	CASNTGFGGMDTQYF
few	TRBJ2-7	TRBD1	TRBV28	TGTGCCAGCAGTTTATCCTCCGGGACAGGCCCCTACGAGCAGTACTTC	CASSLSSGTGPYEQYF
many	TRBJ1-2	NA	TRBV2	TGTGCCGCCAATGCCGGAACAGGGTTTAACTATGGCTACACCTTC	CAANAGTGFNYGYTF
NA	TRBJ2-3	TRBD2	TRBV13	TGTGCCCGCAGCGCACCGGGACTAGCGGTCCCCCTGGGGACAGATACGCAGTATTTT	CARSAPGLAVPLGTDTQYF
few	TRBJ2-6	NA	TRBV6-1	TGTGCCAGTCATACAGGGTCTGCGGATGGGGCCAACGTCCTGACTTTC	CASHTGSADGANVLTF
many	TRBJ1-3	NA	TRBV12-3/TRBV12-4	TGTGCCAGCAGTTTAGTCCCTGGAAACACCATATATTTT	CASSLVPGNTIYF
medium-sized	TRBJ2-7	NA	TRBV20-1	TGCAGTGCTCGAATTCCACAGTTCTACGAGCAGTACTTC	CSARIPQFYEQYF